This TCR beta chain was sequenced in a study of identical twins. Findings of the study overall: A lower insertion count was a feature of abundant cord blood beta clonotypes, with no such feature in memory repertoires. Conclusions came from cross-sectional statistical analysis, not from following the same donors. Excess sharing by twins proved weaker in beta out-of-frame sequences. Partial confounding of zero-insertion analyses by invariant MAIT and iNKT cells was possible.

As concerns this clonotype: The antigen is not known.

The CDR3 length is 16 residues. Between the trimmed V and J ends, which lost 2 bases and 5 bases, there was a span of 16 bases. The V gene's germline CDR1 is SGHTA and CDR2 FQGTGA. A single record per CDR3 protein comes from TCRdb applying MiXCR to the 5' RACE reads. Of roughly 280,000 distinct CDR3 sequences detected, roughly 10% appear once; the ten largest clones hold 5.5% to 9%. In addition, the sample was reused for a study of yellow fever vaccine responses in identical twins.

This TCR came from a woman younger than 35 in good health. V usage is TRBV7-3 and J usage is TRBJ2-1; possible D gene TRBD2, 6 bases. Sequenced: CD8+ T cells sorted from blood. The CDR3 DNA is TGTGCCAGCAGCTTAGGGGTAGCGGTCCTCCACAATGAGCAGTTCTTC. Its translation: CASSLGVAVLHNEQFF.